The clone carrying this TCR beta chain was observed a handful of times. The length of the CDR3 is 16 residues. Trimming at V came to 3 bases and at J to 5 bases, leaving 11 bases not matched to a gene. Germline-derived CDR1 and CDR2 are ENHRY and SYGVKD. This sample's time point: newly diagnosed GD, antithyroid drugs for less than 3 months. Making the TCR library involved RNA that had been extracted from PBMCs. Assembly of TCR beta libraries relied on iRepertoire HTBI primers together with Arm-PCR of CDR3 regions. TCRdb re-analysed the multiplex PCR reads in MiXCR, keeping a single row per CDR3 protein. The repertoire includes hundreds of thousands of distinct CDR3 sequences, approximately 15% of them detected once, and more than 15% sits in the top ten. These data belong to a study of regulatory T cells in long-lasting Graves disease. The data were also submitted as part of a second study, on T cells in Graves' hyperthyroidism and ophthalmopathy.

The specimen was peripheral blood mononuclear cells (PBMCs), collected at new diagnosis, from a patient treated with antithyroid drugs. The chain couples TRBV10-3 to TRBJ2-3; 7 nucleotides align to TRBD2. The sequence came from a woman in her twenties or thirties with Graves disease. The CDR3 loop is CAISEGLGSRRDTQYF. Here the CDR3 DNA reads TGTGCCATCAGTGAAGGACTAGGATCAAGGCGAGATACGCAGTATTTT.